This TCR beta chain was obtained from a study of T-cell reconstitution after alpha-beta-depleted transplantation in children. General study results and limits: Newly made T cells mostly supplied T-cell counts and diversity one year after transplant. Reported findings indicate that, about two months after transplant, alpha-beta T cells came from several hundred expanded clones, which were derived from non-depleted graft cells. For some patients, TCRbeta diversity was high at day 60 because of recipient T cells and thymic progenitors that survived.

The TCRbeta library was prepared with unique molecular identifiers. Using its own MiXCR run on the PCR reads, TCRdb lists one record per CDR3 protein. The sample contains over 100,000 distinct CDR3 sequences, 10% of which appear only once. Regarding this clonotype: Its antigen is as yet unknown.

This CDR3 region has 15 residues. Unmatched junction bases numbered 3, after V lost 0 bases and J lost 6 bases. CDR1 and CDR2 from the germline V gene are MGHRA and YSYEKL. The chain carries TRBV4-1 and TRBJ2-3; TRBD2 agrees at 10 bases. This clonotype was obtained from a boy between 2 and 15 years old with acute lymphoblastic leukemia, due to receive a stem cell transplant. The starting material was PBMCs, obtained before TCRalphabeta/CD19-depleted stem cell transplant. The CDR3 reads CASSQDVAGGDTQYF. CDR3 in DNA: TGCGCCAGCAGCCAAGATGTAGCGGGAGGTGATACGCAGTATTTT.